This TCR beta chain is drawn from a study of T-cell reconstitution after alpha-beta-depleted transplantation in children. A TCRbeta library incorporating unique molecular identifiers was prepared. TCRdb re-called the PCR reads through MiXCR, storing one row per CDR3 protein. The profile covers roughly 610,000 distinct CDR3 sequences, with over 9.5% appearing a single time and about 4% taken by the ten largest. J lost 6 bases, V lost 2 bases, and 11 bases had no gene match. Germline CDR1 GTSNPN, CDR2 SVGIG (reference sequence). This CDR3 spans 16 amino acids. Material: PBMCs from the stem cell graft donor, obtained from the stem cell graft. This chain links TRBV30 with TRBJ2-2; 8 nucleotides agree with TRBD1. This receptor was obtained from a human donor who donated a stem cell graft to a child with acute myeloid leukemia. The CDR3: CAWSFYAGGESGELFF. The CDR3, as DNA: TGTGCCTGGAGTTTCTACGCAGGGGGCGAATCCGGGGAGCTGTTTTTT.